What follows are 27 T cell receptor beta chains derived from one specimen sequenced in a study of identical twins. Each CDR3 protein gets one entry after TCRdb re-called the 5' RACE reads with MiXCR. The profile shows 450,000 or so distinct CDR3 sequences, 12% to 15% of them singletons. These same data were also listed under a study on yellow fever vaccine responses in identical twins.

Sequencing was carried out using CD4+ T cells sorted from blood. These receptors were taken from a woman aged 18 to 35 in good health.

CDR3 nucleotides: TGTGCCAGCAGTCGGGGACAGGGCCTAGCGGGAACCTACGAGCAGTACTTC. Encoded protein: CASSRGQGLAGTYEQYF. The chain has TRBV12-3 or TRBV12-4 and TRBJ2-7; D tentatively reads TRBD1 or TRBD2 (9 bases each). This CDR3 spans 17 amino acids. V lost 5 bases and J 2 bases, leaving 22 bases between the germline ends.

Written as DNA, the CDR3 is TGTGCCAGCAGCCAAGAGGCTAGCGGGAGGTACGAGCAGTACTTC. Amino acids: CASSQEASGRYEQYF. The chain joins TRBV4-2 to TRBJ2-7; TRBD2 matches 11 bases. The CDR3 is 15 residues long. V shed 0 bases, J shed 4 bases, and the junction held 2 bases outside the gene matches. Germline-derived CDR1 and CDR2 are LGHNA and YNFKEQ.

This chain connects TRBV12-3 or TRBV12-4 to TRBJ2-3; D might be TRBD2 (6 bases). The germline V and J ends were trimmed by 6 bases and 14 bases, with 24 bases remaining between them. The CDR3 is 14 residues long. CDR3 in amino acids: CASSQRPGLYNWYF. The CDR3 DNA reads TGTGCCAGCAGCCAACGACCGGGACTCTATAATTGGTATTTT.

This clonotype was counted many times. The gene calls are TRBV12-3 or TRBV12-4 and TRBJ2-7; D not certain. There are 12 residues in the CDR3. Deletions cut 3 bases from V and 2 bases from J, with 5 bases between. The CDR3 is CASSFNTYEQYF. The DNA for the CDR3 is TGTGCCAGCAGTTTTAACACCTACGAGCAGTACTTC.

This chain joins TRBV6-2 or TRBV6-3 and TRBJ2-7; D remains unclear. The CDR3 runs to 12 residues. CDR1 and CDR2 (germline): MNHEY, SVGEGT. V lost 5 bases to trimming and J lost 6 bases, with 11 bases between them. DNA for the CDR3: TGTGCCAGCAGTCCTCTCGTGGGCGAGCAGTACTTC. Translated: CASSPLVGEQYF.

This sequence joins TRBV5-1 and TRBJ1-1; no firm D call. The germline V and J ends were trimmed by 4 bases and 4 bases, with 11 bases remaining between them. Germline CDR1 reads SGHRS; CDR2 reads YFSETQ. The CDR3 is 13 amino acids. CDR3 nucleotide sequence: TGCGCCAGCAGCCCAACGACCTCCACTGAAGCTTTCTTT. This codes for CASSPTTSTEAFF.

The CDR3 DNA reads as TGTGCCAGCAGCTTAAATGGACTAGCGAGGGGGCCAGATACGCAGTATTTT. It encodes CASSLNGLARGPDTQYF. This rearrangement joins TRBV7-2 to TRBJ2-3; TRBD2 agrees at 9 bases. Germline V gives CDR1 SGHTA, CDR2 FQGNSA. CDR3 length equals 17 residues. Losses at the gene ends were 2 bases for V and 4 bases for J; bases not matched to a gene: 10.

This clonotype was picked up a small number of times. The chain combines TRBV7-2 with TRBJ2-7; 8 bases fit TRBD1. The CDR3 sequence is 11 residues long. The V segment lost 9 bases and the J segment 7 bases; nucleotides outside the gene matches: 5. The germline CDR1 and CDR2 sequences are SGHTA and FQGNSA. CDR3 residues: CASQGAWEQYF. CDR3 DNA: TGTGCCAGTCAGGGGGCCTGGGAGCAGTACTTC.

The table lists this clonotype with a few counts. The CDR3 DNA reads as TGCAGTGCTAGGGGGGAAGGGGAAAAACTGTTTTTT. It is translated as CSARGEGEKLFF. The chain combines TRBV20-1 with TRBJ1-4; possibly TRBD1 for D (5 bases). Looked up from germline, CDR1 is DFQATT and CDR2 is SNEGSKA (reference sequence). V lost 3 bases to trimming and J lost 8 bases, with 10 bases between them. The CDR3 spans 12 residues.

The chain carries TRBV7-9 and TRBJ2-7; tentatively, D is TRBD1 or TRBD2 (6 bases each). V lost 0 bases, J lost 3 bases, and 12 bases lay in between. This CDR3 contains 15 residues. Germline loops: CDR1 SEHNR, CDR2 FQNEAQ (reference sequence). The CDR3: CASSLAGGSFYEQYF. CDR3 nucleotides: TGTGCCAGCAGCTTAGCGGGGGGCTCGTTCTACGAGCAGTACTTC.

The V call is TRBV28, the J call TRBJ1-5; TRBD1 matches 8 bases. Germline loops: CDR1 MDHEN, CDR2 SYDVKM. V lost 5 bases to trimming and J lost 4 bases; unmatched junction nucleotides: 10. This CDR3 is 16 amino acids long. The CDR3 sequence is CASSSHTGTGNQPQHF. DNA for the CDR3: TGTGCCAGCAGTAGTCATACCGGGACAGGTAATCAGCCCCAGCATTTT.

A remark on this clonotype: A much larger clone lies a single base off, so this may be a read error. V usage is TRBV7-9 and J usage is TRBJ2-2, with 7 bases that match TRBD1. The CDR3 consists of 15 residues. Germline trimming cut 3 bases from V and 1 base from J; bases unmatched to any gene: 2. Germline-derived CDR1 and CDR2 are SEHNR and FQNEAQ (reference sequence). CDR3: CASSFRDRNTGELFF. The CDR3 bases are TGTGCCAGCAGCTTCCGGGACAGGAACACCGGGGAGCTGTTTTTT. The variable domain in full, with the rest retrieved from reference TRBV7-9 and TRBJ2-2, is DTGVSQNPRHKITKRGQNVTFRCDPISEHNRLYWYRQTLGQGPEFLTYFQNEAQLEKSRLLSDRFSAERPKGSFSTLEIQRTEQGDSAMYLCASSFRDRNTGELFFGEGSRLTVL.

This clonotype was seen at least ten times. The CDR3 is CASSLMPGNEQFF. The CDR3 DNA is TGTGCCAGCAGCTTAATGCCGGGAAATGAGCAGTTCTTC. V is TRBV7-2 and J is TRBJ2-1; weak D call: TRBD2 (5 bases). The germline V gene has CDR1 SGHTA and CDR2 FQGNSA. CDR3 length equals 13 residues. V was clipped by 2 bases and J by 7 bases, with 9 bases between them. Supplemented by reference TRBV7-2 and TRBJ2-1, the full variable domain reads GAGVSQSPSNKVTEKGKDVELRCDPISGHTALYWYRQSLGQGLEFLIYFQGNSAPDKSGLPSDRFSAERTGGSVSTLTIQRTQQEDSAVYLCASSLMPGNEQFFGPGTRLTVL.

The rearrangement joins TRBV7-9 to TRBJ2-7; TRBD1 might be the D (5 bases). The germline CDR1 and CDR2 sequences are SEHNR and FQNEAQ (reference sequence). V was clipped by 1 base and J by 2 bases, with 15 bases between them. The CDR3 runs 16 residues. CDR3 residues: CASSLGAAGRAYEQYF. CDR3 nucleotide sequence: TGTGCCAGCAGCTTAGGGGCGGCTGGCAGGGCCTACGAGCAGTACTTC.

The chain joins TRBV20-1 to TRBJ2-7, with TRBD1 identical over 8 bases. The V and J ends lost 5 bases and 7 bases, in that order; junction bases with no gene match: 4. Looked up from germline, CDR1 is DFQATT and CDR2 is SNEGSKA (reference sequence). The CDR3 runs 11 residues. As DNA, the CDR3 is TGCAGTGCTTGGACAGGGAAGGAGCAGTACTTC. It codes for CSAWTGKEQYF.

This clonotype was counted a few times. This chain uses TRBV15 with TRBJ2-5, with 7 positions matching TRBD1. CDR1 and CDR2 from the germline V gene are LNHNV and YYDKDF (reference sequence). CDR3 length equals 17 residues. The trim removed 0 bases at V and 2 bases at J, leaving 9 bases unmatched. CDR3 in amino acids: CATSRDSGTDKQETQYF. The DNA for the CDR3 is TGTGCCACCAGCAGAGATTCCGGGACAGATAAACAAGAGACCCAGTACTTC.

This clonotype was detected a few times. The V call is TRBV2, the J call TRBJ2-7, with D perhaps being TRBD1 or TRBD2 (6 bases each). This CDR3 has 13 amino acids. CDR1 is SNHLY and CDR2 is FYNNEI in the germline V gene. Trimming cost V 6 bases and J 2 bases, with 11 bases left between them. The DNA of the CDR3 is TGTGCCAGCAGGGCCGGGGGCCCCTACGAGCAGTACTTC. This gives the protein CASRAGGPYEQYF.

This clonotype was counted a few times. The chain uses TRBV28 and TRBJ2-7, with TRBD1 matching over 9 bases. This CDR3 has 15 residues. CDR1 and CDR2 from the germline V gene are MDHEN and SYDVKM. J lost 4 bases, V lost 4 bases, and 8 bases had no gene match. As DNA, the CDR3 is TGTGCCAGCAGTTCACCCGGGACAGGGAATTACGAGCAGTACTTC. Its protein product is CASSSPGTGNYEQYF.

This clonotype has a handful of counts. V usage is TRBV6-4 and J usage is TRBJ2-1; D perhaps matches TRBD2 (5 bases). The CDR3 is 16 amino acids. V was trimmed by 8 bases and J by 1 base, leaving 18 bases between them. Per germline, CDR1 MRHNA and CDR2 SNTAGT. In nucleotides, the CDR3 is TGTGCCAGCTCTACCTCGGGTCGGGGATCCTACAATGAGCAGTTCTTC. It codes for CASSTSGRGSYNEQFF.

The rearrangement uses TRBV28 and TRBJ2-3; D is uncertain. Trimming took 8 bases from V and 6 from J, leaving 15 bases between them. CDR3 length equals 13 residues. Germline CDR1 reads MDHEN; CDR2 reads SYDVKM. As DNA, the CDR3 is TGTGCCAGCGGTCGGGCGGCTCCGGATACGCAGTATTTT. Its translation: CASGRAAPDTQYF. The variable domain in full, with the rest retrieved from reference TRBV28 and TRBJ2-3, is DVKVTQSSRYLVKRTGEKVFLECVQDMDHENMFWYRQDPGLGLRLIYFSYDVKMKEKGDIPEGYSVSREKKERFSLILESASTNQTSMYLCASGRAAPDTQYFGPGTRLTVL.

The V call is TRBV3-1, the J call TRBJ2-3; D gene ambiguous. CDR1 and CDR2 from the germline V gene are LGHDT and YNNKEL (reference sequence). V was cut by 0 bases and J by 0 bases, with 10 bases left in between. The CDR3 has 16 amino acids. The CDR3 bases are TGTGCCAGCAGCCAAGATTGGCTTACTAGCACAGATACGCAGTATTTT. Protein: CASSQDWLTSTDTQYF.

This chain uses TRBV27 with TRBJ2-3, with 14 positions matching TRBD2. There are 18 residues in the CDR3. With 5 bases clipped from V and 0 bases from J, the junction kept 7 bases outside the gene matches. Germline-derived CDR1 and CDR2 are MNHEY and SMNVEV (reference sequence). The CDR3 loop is CASSGRTSGRTSTDTQYF. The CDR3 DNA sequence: TGTGCCAGCAGTGGGAGGACTAGCGGGAGGACTAGCACAGATACGCAGTATTTT.

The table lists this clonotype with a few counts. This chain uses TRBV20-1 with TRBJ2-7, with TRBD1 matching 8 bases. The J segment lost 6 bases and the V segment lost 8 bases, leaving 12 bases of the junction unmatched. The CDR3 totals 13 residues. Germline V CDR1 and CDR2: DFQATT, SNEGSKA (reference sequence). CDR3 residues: CSSNRGSTSEQYF. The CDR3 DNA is TGCAGTAGTAACAGGGGGTCTACTAGCGAGCAGTACTTC.

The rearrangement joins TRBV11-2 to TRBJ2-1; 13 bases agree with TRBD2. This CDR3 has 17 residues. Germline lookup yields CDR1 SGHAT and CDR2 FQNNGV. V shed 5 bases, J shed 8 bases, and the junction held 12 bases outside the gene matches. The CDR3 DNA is TGTGCCAGCAGCGCGCGCCCAACTAGCGGGAGGGCCCATGAGCAGTTCTTC. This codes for CASSARPTSGRAHEQFF.

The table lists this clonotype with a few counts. The CDR3 spells CSAKPGTTYEQYF. CDR3 nucleotide sequence: TGCAGTGCTAAACCAGGGACAACCTACGAGCAGTACTTC. The chain combines TRBV20-1 with TRBJ2-7; D is perhaps TRBD1 (6 bases). Trimming removed 4 bases from V and 2 bases from J, with 12 bases in between. CDR1 and CDR2 (germline): DFQATT, SNEGSKA (reference sequence). The CDR3 runs to 13 residues.

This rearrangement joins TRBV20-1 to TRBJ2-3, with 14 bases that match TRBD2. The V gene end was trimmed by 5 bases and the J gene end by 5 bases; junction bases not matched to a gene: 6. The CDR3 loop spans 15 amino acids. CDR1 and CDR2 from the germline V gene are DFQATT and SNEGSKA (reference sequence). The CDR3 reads CSAEGLAGVGDTQYF. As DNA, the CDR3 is TGCAGTGCTGAGGGACTAGCGGGAGTCGGAGATACGCAGTATTTT.

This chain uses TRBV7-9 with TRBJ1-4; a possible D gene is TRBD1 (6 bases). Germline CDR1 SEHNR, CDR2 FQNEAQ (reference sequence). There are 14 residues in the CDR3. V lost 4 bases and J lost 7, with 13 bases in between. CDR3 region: CASSSGGASEKLFF. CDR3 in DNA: TGTGCCAGCAGCTCCGGGGGGGCGAGTGAAAAACTGTTTTTT.